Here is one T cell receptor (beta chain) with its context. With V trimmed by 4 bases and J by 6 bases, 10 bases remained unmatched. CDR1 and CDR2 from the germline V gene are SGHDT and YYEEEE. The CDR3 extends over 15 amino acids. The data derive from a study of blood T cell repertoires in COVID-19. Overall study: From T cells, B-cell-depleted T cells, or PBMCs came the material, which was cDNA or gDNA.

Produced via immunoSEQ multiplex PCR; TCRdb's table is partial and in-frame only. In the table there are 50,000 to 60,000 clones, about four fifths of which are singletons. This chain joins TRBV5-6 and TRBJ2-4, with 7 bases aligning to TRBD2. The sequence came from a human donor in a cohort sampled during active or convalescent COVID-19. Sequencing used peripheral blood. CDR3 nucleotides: TGTGCCAGCAGCCACGGGTCGACGGGGGGAAACATTCAGTACTTC. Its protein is CASSHGSTGGNIQYF.